Sequencing of this T cell receptor beta chain was carried out in a study of T-cell reconstitution after alpha-beta-depleted transplantation in children. Unique molecular identifiers featured in how the TCRbeta library was prepared. One entry per CDR3 protein, called by TCRdb with MiXCR from the PCR reads. The data show around 500,000 distinct CDR3 sequences, with around 13% seen just once and around 6% held by the top ten. CDR1 is DFQATT, CDR2 SNEGSKA, per germline (reference sequence). The length of the CDR3 is 14 residues. The trim removed 4 bases at V and 6 bases at J, leaving 11 bases unmatched. A few counts support this clonotype.

Specimen: PBMCs from the stem cell graft donor, collected from the stem cell graft. The TCR sequence derives from a human donor who donated a stem cell graft to a child with combined immunodeficiency. The rearrangement links TRBV20-1 to TRBJ1-1; 7 bases fit TRBD1. The CDR3 nucleotides are TGCAGTGCTACCCCGACGGACAGGTCCCCTGAAGCTTTCTTT. Amino acid sequence: CSATPTDRSPEAFF.